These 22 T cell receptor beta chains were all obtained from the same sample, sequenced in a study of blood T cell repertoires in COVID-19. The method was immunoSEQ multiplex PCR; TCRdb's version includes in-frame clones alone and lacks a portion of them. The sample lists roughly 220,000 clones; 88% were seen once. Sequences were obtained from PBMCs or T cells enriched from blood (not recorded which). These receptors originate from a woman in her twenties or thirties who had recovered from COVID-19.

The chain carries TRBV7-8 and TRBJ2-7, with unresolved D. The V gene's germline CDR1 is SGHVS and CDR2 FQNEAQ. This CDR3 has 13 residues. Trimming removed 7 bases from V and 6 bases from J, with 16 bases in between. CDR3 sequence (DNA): TGTGCCAGCAACTACCCCAATTGGGTCGAGCAGTACTTC. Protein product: CASNYPNWVEQYF.

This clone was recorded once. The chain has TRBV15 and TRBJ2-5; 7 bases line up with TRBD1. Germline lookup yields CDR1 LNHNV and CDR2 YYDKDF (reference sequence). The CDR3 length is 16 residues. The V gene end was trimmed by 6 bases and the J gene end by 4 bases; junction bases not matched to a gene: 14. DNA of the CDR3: TGTGCCACCAGGGTCGCTCATGGACAGGCGGTAGAGACCCAGTACTTC. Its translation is CATRVAHGQAVETQYF.

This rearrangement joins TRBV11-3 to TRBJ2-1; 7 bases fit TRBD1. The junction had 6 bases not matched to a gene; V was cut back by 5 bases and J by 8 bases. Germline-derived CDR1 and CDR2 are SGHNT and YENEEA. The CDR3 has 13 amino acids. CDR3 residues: CASSQRDRYEQFF. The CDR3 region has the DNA TGTGCCAGCAGCCAACGGGACAGATATGAGCAGTTCTTC.

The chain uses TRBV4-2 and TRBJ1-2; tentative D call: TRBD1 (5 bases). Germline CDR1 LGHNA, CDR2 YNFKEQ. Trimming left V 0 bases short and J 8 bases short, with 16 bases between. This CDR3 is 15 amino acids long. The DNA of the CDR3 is TGTGCCAGCAGCCAAGAGGAGGCCAGGGCGGGAGGCTACACCTTC. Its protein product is CASSQEEARAGGYTF.

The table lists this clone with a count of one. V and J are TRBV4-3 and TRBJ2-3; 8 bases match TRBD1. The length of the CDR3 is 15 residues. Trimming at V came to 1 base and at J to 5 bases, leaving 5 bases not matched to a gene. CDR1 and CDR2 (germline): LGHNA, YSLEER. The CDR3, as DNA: TGCGCCAGCAGCCAAGGTTTACAGGGGGTAGATACGCAGTATTTT. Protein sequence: CASSQGLQGVDTQYF.

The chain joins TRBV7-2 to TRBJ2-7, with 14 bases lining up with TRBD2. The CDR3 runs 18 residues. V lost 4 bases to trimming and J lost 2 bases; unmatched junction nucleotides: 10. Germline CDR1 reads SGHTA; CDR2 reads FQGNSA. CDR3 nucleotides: TGTGCCAGCAGCTCCCCGACGACTAGCGGGGGGGTAGCCTACGAGCAGTACTTC. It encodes CASSSPTTSGGVAYEQYF.

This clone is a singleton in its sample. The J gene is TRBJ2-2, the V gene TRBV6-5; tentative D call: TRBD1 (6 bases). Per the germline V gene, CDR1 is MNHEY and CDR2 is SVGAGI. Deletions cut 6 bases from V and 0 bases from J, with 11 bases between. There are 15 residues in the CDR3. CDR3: CASRRDNANTGELFF. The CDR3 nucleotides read TGTGCCAGCAGACGGGACAACGCGAACACCGGGGAGCTGTTTTTT.

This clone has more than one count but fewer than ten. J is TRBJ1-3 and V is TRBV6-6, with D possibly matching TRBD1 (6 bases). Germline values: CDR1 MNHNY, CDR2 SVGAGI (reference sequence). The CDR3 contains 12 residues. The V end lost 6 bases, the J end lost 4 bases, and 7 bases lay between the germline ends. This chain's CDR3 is CASSQGGNTIYF. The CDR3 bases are TGTGCCAGCAGCCAGGGGGGAAACACCATATATTTT.

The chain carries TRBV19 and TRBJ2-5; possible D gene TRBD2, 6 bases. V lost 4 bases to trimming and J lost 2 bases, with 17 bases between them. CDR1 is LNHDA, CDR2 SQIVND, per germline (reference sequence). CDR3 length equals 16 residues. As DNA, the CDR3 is TGTGCCAGTAGTAAAACTCGGGGAGGACAACAAGAGACCCAGTACTTC. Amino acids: CASSKTRGGQQETQYF.

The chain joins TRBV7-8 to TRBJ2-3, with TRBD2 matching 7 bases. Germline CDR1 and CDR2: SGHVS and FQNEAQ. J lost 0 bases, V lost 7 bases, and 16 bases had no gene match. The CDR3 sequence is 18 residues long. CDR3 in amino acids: CASNTVVRRGSSTDTQYF. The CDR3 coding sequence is TGTGCCAGCAACACGGTGGTGAGGCGGGGGTCTAGCACAGATACGCAGTATTTT.

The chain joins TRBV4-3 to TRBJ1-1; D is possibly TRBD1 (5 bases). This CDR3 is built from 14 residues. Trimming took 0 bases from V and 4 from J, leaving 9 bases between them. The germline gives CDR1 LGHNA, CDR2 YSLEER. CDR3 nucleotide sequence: TGCGCCAGCAGCCAAGATACCGGGGGCACTGAAGCTTTCTTT. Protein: CASSQDTGGTEAFF.

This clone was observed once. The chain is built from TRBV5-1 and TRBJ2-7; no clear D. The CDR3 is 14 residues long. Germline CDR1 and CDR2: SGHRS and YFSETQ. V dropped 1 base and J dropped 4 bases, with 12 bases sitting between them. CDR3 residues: CASSLTAGQYEQYF. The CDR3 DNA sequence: TGCGCCAGCAGCTTGACGGCAGGCCAATACGAGCAGTACTTC.

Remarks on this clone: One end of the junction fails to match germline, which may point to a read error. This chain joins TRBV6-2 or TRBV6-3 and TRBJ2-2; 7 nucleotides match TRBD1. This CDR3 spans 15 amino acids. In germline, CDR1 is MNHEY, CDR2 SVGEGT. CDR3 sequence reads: CASSKRTGDTEELFF. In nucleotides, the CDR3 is TGTGCCAGCAGTAAGCGCACAGGGGACACCGAGGAGCTGTTTTTT.

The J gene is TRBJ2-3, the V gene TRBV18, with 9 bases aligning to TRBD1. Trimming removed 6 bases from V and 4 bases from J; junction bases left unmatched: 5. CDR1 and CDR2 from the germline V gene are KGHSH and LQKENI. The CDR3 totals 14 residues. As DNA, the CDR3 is TGTGCCAGCTCCCTGGGACAGGGTGCAGATACGCAGTATTTT. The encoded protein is CASSLGQGADTQYF.

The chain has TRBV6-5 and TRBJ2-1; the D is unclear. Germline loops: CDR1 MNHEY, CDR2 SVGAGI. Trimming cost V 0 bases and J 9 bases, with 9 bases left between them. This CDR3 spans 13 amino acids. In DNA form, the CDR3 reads TGTGCCAGCAGTTACTCGCCGGTTCGTGAGCAGTTCTTC. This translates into CASSYSPVREQFF.

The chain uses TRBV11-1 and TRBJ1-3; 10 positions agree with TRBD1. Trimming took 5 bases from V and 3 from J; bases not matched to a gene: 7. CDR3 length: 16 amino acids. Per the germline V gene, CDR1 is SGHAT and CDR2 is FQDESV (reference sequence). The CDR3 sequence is CASSRDRGRVGNTIYF. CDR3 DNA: TGTGCCAGCAGCCGCGACAGGGGGCGAGTTGGAAACACCATATATTTT.

The CDR3 region has the DNA TGTGCCAGCAGCATCAACGGCTACGAGCAGTACTTC. Translated, it gives CASSINGYEQYF. This chain joins TRBV7-9 and TRBJ2-7, with D unresolved. Trimming took off 5 bases at V and 3 bases at J, with 8 bases between the two ends. From germline, CDR1 is SEHNR and CDR2 FQNEAQ (reference sequence). This CDR3 is 12 amino acids long.

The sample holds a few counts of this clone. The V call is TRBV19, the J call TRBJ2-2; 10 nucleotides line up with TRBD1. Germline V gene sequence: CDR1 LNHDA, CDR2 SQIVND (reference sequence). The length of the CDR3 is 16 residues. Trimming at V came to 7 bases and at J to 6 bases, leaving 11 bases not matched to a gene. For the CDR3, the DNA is TGTGCCAGTACCAACACGGGACAGGGGTCCCCCGGGGAGCTGTTTTTT. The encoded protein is CASTNTGQGSPGELFF.

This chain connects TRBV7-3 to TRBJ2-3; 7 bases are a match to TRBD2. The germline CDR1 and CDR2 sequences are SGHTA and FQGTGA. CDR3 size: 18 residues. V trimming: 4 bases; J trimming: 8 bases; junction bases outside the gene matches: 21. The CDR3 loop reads CASSSTHVAGILGGTQYF. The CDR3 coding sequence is TGTGCCAGCAGCTCCACCCATGTAGCGGGTATCCTTGGTGGTACGCAGTATTTT.

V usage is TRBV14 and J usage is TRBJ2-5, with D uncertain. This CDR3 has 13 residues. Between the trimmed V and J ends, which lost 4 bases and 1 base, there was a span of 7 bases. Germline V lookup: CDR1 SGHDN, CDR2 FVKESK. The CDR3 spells CASSPESQETQYF. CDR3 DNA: TGTGCCAGCAGCCCCGAGTCCCAAGAGACCCAGTACTTC.

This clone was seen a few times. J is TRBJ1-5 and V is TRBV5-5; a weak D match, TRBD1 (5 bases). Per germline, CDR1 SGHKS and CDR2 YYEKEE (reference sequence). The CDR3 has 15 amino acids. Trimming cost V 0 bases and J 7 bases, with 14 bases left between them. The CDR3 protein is CASSLDPGRGQPQHF. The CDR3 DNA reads TGTGCCAGCAGCTTGGATCCGGGGCGGGGGCAGCCCCAGCATTTT. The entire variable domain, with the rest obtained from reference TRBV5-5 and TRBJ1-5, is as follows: DAGVTQSPTHLIKTRGQQVTLRCSPISGHKSVSWYQQVLGQGPQFIFQYYEKEERGRGNFPDRFSARQFPNYSSELNVNALLLGDSALYLCASSLDPGRGQPQHFGDGTRLSIL.

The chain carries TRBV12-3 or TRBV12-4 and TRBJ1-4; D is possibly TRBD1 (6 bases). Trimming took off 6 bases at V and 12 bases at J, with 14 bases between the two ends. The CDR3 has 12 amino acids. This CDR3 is CASRQGQRELFF. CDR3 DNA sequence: TGTGCCAGCAGGCAGGGGCAGAGGGAACTGTTTTTT.